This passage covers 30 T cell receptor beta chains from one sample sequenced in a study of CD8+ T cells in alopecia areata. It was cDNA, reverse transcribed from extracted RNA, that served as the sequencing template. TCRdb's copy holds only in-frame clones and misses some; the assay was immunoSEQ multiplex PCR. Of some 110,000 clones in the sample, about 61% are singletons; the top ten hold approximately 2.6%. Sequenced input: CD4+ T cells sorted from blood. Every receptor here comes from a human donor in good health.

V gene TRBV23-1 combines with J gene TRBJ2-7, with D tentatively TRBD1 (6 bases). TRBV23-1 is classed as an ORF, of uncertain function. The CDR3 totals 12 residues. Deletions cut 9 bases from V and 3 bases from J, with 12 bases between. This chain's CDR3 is CARNREIYEQYF. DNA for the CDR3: TGCGCCAGGAACAGGGAAATCTACGAGCAGTACTTC.

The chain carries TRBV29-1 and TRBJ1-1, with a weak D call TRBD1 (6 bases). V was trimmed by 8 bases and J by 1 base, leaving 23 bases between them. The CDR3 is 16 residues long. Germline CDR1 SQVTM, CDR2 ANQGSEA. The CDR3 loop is CSPLRGRGRGNTEAFF. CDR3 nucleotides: TGCAGCCCCTTGAGGGGTCGGGGGCGCGGGAACACTGAAGCTTTCTTT.

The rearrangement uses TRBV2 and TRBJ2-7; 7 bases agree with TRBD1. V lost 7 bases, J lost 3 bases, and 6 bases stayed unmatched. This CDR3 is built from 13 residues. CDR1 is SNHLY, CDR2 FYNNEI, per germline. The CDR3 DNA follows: TGTGCCAGCACAACCGGGGACAGCTACGAGCAGTACTTC. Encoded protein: CASTTGDSYEQYF.

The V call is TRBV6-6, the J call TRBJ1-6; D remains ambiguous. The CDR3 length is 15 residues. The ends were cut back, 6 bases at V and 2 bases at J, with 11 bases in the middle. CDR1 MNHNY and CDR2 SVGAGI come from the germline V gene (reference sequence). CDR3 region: CASSRQATYNSPLHF. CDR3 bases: TGTGCCAGCAGCCGCCAGGCAACCTATAATTCACCCCTCCACTTT.

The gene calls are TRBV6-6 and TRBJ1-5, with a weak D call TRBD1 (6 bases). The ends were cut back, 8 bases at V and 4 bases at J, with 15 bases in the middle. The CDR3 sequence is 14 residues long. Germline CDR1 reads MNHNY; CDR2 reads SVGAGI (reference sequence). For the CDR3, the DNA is TGTGCCAGCGTTGGCAGACAGGAAAATCAGCCCCAGCATTTT. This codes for CASVGRQENQPQHF.

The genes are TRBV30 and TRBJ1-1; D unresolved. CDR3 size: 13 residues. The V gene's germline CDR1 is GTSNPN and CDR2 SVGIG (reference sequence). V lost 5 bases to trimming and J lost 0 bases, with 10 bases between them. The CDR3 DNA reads TGTGCCTGGGGTCAGGACCTGAACACTGAAGCTTTCTTT. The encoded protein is CAWGQDLNTEAFF.

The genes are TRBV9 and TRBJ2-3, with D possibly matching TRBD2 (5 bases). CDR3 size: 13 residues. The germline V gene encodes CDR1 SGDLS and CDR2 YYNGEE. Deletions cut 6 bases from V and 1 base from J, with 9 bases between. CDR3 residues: CASNDGGTDTQYF. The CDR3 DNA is TGTGCCAGCAACGACGGGGGCACAGATACGCAGTATTTT.

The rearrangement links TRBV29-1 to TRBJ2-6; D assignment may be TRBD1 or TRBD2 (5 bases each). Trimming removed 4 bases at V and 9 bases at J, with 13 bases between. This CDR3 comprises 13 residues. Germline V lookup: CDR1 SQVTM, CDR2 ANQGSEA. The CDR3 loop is CSVVLGTGNVLTF. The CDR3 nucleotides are TGCAGCGTTGTCCTCGGGACGGGCAACGTCCTGACTTTC.

The CDR3 region has the DNA TGTGCTAGTGGAACCTCCTATAATTCACCCCTCCACTTT. It is translated as CASGTSYNSPLHF. The chain employs TRBV12-5 and TRBJ1-6; D call uncertain. This CDR3 region has 13 residues. The ends were cut back, 6 bases at V and 0 bases at J, with 3 bases in the middle. Germline V gives CDR1 LGHNT, CDR2 FRNRAP.

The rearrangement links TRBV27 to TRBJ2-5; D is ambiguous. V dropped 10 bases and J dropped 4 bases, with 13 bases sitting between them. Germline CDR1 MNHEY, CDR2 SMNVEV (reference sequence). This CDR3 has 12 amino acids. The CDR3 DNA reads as TGTGCCACCTCAGCGACTGGAGAGACCCAGTACTTC. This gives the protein CATSATGETQYF.

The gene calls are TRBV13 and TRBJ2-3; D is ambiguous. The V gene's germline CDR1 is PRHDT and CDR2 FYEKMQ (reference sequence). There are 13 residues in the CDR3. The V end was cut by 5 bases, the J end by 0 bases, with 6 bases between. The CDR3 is CASSARSTDTQYF. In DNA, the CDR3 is TGTGCCAGCAGCGCGAGGAGCACAGATACGCAGTATTTT.

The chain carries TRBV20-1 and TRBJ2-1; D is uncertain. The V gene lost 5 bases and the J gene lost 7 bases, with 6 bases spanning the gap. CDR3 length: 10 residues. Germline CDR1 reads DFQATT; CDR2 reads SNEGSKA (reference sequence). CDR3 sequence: CSAHPNEQFF. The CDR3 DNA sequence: TGCAGTGCTCACCCGAATGAGCAGTTCTTC.

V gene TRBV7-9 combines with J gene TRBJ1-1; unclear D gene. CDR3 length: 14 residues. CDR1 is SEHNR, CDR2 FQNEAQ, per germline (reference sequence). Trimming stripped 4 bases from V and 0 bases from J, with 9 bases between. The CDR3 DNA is TGTGCCAGCAGCTCGGGCCGGATGAACACTGAAGCTTTCTTT. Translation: CASSSGRMNTEAFF.

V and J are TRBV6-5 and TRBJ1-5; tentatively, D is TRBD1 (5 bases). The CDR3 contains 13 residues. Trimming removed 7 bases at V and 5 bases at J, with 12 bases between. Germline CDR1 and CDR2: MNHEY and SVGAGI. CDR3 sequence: CASKAARDQPQHF. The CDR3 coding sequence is TGTGCCAGCAAAGCTGCCAGGGATCAGCCCCAGCATTTT.

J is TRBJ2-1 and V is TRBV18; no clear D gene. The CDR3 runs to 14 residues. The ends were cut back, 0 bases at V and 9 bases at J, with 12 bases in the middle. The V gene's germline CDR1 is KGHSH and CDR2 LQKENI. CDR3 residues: CASSPPAGWGEQFF. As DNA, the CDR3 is TGTGCCAGCTCACCACCCGCAGGTTGGGGTGAGCAGTTCTTC.

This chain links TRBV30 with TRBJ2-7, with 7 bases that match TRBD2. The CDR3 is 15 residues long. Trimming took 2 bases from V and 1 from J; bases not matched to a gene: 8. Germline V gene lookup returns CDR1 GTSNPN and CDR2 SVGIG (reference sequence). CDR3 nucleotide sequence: TGTGCCTGGAGTACTCCTAGCGGATTTTCCTACGAGCAGTACTTC. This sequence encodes CAWSTPSGFSYEQYF.

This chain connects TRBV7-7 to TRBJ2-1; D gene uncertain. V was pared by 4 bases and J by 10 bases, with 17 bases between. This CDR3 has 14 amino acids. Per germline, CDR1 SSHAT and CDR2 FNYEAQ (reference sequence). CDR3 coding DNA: TGTGCCAGCAGCTCCCGACCCCCCCTAAGCGAGCAGTTCTTC. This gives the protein CASSSRPPLSEQFF.

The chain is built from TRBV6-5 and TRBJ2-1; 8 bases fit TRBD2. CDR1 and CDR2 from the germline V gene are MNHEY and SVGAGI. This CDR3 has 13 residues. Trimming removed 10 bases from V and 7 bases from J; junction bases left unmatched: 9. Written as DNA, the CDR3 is TGTGCCATAGGGCGGGGGGAAGGTAATGAGCAGTTCTTC. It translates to CAIGRGEGNEQFF.

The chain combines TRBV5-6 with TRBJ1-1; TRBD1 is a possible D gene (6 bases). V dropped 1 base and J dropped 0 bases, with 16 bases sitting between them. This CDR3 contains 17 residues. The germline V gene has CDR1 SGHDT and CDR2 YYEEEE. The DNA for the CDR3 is TGTGCCAGCAGCTTGTTCACACAGGGAGCTTTGAACACTGAAGCTTTCTTT. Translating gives CASSLFTQGALNTEAFF.

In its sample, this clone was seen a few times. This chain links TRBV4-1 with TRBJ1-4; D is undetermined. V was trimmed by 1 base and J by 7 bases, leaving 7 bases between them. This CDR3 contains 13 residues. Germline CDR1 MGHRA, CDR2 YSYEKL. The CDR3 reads CASSQAGPEKLFF. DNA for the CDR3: TGCGCCAGCAGCCAAGCCGGCCCTGAAAAACTGTTTTTT.

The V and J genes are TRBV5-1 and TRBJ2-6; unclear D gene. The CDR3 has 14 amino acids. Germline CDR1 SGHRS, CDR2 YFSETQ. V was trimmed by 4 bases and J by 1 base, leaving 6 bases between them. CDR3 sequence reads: CASSRDSGANVLTF. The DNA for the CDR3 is TGCGCCAGCAGCAGGGATTCTGGGGCCAACGTCCTGACTTTC.

The CDR3 sequence is CASSLSDRRATNIQYF. CDR3 bases: TGTGCCAGCAGCCTATCGGACAGGAGAGCGACAAACATTCAGTACTTC. The chain uses TRBV5-4 and TRBJ2-4; 7 positions match TRBD1. The CDR3 is made up of 16 amino acids. Germline V gene sequence: CDR1 SGHNT, CDR2 YYREEE (reference sequence). Losses at the gene ends were 4 bases for V and 6 bases for J; bases not matched to a gene: 13. The whole variable domain, remainder taken from reference TRBV5-4 and TRBJ2-4, is ETGVTQSPTHLIKTRGQQVTLRCSSQSGHNTVSWYQQALGQGPQFIFQYYREEENGRGNFPPRFSGLQFPNYSSELNVNALELDDSALYLCASSLSDRRATNIQYFGAGTRLSVL.

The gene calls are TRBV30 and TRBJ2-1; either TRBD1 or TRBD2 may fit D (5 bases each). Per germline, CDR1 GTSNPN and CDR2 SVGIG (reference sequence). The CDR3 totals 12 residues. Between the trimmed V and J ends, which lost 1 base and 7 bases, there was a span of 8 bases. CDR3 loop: CAWSGDGNEQFF. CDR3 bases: TGTGCCTGGAGTGGGGACGGGAATGAGCAGTTCTTC.

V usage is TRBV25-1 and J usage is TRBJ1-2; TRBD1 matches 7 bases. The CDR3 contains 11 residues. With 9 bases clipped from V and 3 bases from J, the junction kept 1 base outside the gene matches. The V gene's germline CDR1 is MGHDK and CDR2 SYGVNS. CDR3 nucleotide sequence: TGTGCCAGTACAGGGGACTATGGCTACACCTTC. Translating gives CASTGDYGYTF.

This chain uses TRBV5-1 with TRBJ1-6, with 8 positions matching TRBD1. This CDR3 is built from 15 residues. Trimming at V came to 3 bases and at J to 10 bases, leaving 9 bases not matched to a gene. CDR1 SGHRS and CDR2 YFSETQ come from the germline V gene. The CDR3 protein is CASSSDRVIGSPLHF. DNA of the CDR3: TGCGCCAGCAGCTCGGACAGGGTGATTGGATCACCCCTCCACTTT. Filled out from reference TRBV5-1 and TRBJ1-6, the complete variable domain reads KAGVTQTPRYLIKTRGQQVTLSCSPISGHRSVSWYQQTPGQGLQFLFEYFSETQRNKGNFPGRFSGRQFSNSRSEMNVSTLELGDSALYLCASSSDRVIGSPLHFGNGTRLTVT.

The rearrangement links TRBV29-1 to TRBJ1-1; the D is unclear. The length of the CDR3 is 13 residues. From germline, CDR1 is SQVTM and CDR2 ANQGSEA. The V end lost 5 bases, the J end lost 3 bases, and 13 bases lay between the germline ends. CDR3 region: CSVLGYRDTEAFF. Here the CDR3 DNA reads TGCAGCGTTTTGGGTTATCGGGACACTGAAGCTTTCTTT.

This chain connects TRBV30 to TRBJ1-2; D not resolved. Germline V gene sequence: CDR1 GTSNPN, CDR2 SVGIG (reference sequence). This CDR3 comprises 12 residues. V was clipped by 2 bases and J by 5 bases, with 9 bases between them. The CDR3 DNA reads TGTGCCTGGAGTACGTCTGCATATGGCTACACCTTC. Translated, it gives CAWSTSAYGYTF.

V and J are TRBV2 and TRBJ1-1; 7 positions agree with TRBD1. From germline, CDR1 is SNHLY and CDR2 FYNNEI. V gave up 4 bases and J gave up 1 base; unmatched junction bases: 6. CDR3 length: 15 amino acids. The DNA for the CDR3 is TGTGCCAGCAGTGGAGACAGGGCGGGGAACACTGAAGCTTTCTTT. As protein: CASSGDRAGNTEAFF.

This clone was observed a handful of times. The CDR3 bases are TGTGCCAGCACCATACGAGTAGCGGGGGGCTACGAGCAGTACTTC. It translates to CASTIRVAGGYEQYF. The J gene is TRBJ2-7, the V gene TRBV5-6; 10 nucleotides line up with TRBD2. Trimming at V came to 6 bases and at J to 3 bases, leaving 9 bases not matched to a gene. Germline V gives CDR1 SGHDT, CDR2 YYEEEE. CDR3 length: 15 residues.

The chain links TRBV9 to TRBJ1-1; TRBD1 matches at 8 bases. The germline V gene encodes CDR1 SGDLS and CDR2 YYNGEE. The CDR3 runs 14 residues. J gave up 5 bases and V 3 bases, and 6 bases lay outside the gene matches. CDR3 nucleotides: TGTGCCAGCAGCGCCACAGGGGGAGGAACTGAAGCTTTCTTT. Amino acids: CASSATGGGTEAFF.